The T cell receptor (beta chain) under discussion was sequenced for a study of a mutant IDH1 vaccine in newly diagnosed glioma. TCRdb's table, derived via immunoSEQ multiplex PCR, lists solely in-frame clones and lacks some. This table holds about 34,000 clones, 87% found once. Germline V gene lookup returns CDR1 MNHNS and CDR2 SASEGT. CDR3 size: 13 residues. V was clipped by 10 bases and J by 0 bases, with 12 bases between them. About this clone: Its antigen is undetermined.

Study-level findings and limits: Vaccine-induced immune responses occurred in approximately 93% of patients. Pseudoprogression seemingly bore no relation to changes in top peripheral T cell clonotypes.

Time point described: week 47, end of study. Each dose delivered 300 ug of mutant IDH1 20-mer peptide subcutaneously with imiquimod. The patients received vaccinations eight times, in weeks 1, 3, 5, 7, 11, 15, 19 and 23. The material sequenced was PBMCs, taken from a glioma patient whose treatment included an IDH1 peptide vaccine. This chain uses TRBV6-1 with TRBJ1-2; D is unresolved. The TCR sequence derives from a woman aged 25 to 39 with glioma. The CDR3 is CATRDLSNYGYTF. DNA of the CDR3: TGTGCCACGAGAGACCTATCTAACTATGGCTACACCTTC.